What follows are 25 T cell receptor beta chains derived from one specimen sequenced in a study of cytomegalovirus exposure and HLA in healthy donors. The PCR contained 60 Vbeta and 13 Jbeta primers. Assay used: immunoSEQ multiplex PCR; TCRdb lists only in-frame clones, some missing. The table lists some 170,000 clones, about 75% of them singletons. The sample was PBMCs. The receptors originated from a man in his forties in good health and CMV-seropositive.

This clone has a single count. This chain connects TRBV18 to TRBJ2-5; TRBD1 might be the D (5 bases). The CDR3 contains 14 residues. Trimming took off 6 bases at V and 3 bases at J, with 14 bases between the two ends. Germline V gives CDR1 KGHSH, CDR2 LQKENI. The chain's CDR3 is CASSQGAAEETQYF. For the CDR3, the DNA is TGTGCCAGCTCCCAAGGGGCCGCCGAAGAGACCCAGTACTTC.

V gene TRBV7-8 combines with J gene TRBJ1-4; D is unclear. The CDR3 contains 14 residues. Germline V gives CDR1 SGHVS, CDR2 FQNEAQ. Trimming took off 3 bases at V and 8 bases at J, with 13 bases between the two ends. DNA of the CDR3: TGTGCCAGCAGCTTGAGAGGGTTCGAGGAAAAACTGTTTTTT. Translation: CASSLRGFEEKLFF.

This clone has a handful of counts. The V and J genes are TRBV10-3 and TRBJ1-5; D is uncertain. The CDR3 sequence is 14 residues long. V lost 3 bases, J lost 0 bases, and 6 bases lay in between. Germline V CDR1 and CDR2: ENHRY, SYGVKD. The CDR3, as DNA: TGTGCCATCAGTGATCAGGATAGCAATCAGCCCCAGCATTTT. Protein sequence: CAISDQDSNQPQHF.

The V and J genes are TRBV4-1 and TRBJ2-6; D gene unclear. Germline assignment: CDR1 MGHRA and CDR2 YSYEKL. The CDR3 has 19 amino acids. The V end lost 0 bases, the J end lost 0 bases, and 15 bases lay between the germline ends. In nucleotides, the CDR3 is TGCGCCAGCAGCCAAGAGGGCCAAGGCCTATACTCTGGGGCCAACGTCCTGACTTTC. Its protein is CASSQEGQGLYSGANVLTF.

The rearrangement links TRBV19 to TRBJ1-2; TRBD1 agrees at 9 bases. The V segment lost 5 bases and the J segment 4 bases; nucleotides outside the gene matches: 2. This CDR3 region has 13 residues. Germline V gene data show CDR1 as LNHDA and CDR2 as SQIVND (reference sequence). The CDR3 region has the DNA TGTGCCAGTAGTGGACAGGGGACCTATGGCTACACCTTC. It translates to CASSGQGTYGYTF.

This chain links TRBV7-9 with TRBJ1-1; TRBD1 is a possible D gene (6 bases). The V and J ends lost 0 bases and 5 bases respectively, with 13 bases between them. Germline-derived CDR1 and CDR2 are SEHNR and FQNEAQ (reference sequence). This CDR3 has 15 amino acids. Written as DNA, the CDR3 is TGTGCCAGCAGCTTAGCTGGGGGGGGCTGGACTGAAGCTTTCTTT. Protein sequence: CASSLAGGGWTEAFF.

V and J are TRBV5-1 and TRBJ1-4; 9 nucleotides match TRBD1. The CDR3 totals 15 residues. Trimming removed 0 bases from V and 7 bases from J; junction bases left unmatched: 4. CDR1 and CDR2 (germline): SGHRS, YFSETQ. DNA for the CDR3: TGCGCCAGCAGCTTGGGGGGACAGGGTGGTGAAAAACTGTTTTTT. It specifies CASSLGGQGGEKLFF.

The V call is TRBV7-2, the J call TRBJ2-1; D possibly corresponds to TRBD2 (8 bases). Trimming pared 1 base from V and 4 bases from J, leaving 14 bases between. The germline CDR1 and CDR2 sequences are SGHTA and FQGNSA. CDR3 length: 16 amino acids. The CDR3 loop reads CASSLVGGGGYNEQFF. In DNA, the CDR3 is TGTGCCAGCAGCTTAGTAGGGGGCGGGGGGTACAATGAGCAGTTCTTC.

The rearrangement uses TRBV11-3 and TRBJ2-4; 7 bases match TRBD1. The CDR3 is 14 amino acids. Germline V CDR1 and CDR2: SGHNT, YENEEA. After removal of 1 base from V and 12 bases from J, the junction contained 9 bases not matched to a gene. Here the CDR3 DNA reads TGTGCCAGCAGCTTAGGGCCGGGATGGGACAGTCAGTACTTC. Protein sequence: CASSLGPGWDSQYF.

This clone was counted a single time. The V and J genes are TRBV11-2 and TRBJ2-7; weak D call: TRBD2 (5 bases). There are 16 residues in the CDR3. V dropped 0 bases and J dropped 4 bases, with 16 bases sitting between them. The germline V gene encodes CDR1 SGHAT and CDR2 FQNNGV. The CDR3 DNA is TGTGCCAGCAGCTTAGATTTCAGCGCATCGGGGTACGAGCAGTACTTC. Translation: CASSLDFSASGYEQYF.

The V and J genes are TRBV5-8 and TRBJ2-3; 11 bases match TRBD1. The germline V gene encodes CDR1 SGHTS and CDR2 YDEGEE. Trimming removed 7 bases from V and 6 bases from J; junction bases left unmatched: 13. The CDR3 totals 16 residues. CDR3 DNA: TGTGCCAGCGGCTCTCGGACAGGGGGCGCGGGGGATACGCAGTATTTT. Translating it yields CASGSRTGGAGDTQYF. Drawing the rest from reference TRBV5-8 and TRBJ2-3, the complete variable domain is EAGVTQSPTHLIKTRGQQATLRCSPISGHTSVYWYQQALGLGLQFLLWYDEGEERNRGNFPPRFSGRQFPNYSSELNVNALELEDSALYLCASGSRTGGAGDTQYFGPGTRLTVL.

As concerns this clone: The junction shows a germline mismatch at one end, possibly a read error. The rearrangement uses TRBV7-3 and TRBJ2-7, with D hard to call. This CDR3 contains 13 residues. CDR1 and CDR2 (germline): SGHTA, FQGTGA. The CDR3 nucleotides are TGTGCCAGCAGCTCTCTGTCCCCCCCTCTTCTCCACTTC. Translation gives CASSSLSPPLLHF.

V gene TRBV7-2 combines with J gene TRBJ1-1; no clear D. The germline V gene has CDR1 SGHTA and CDR2 FQGNSA. CDR3 size: 13 residues. V was trimmed by 0 bases and J by 1 base, leaving 3 bases between them. As DNA, the CDR3 is TGTGCCAGCAGCTTAGCTCGGAACACTGAAGCTTTCTTT. It translates to CASSLARNTEAFF.

The chain uses TRBV7-9 and TRBJ2-7; the match to TRBD1 covers 8 bases. The CDR3 loop spans 14 amino acids. Per germline, CDR1 SEHNR and CDR2 FQNEAQ (reference sequence). The V and J ends lost 4 bases and 2 bases, in that order; junction bases with no gene match: 4. The CDR3 nucleotides are TGTGCCAGCAGCTCAGGGGGCTCTACCTACGAGCAGTACTTC. Its protein is CASSSGGSTYEQYF.

This clone was counted between two and nine times. The rearrangement links TRBV11-3 to TRBJ2-7, with D maybe TRBD2 (6 bases). The V and J ends lost 6 bases and 2 bases respectively, with 14 bases between them. This CDR3 is 14 amino acids long. Germline CDR1 SGHNT, CDR2 YENEEA. In nucleotides, the CDR3 is TGTGCCAGCAGTCTCGGCGGGGACGCCTACGAGCAGTACTTC. Translating it yields CASSLGGDAYEQYF.

The chain recombines TRBV5-4 with TRBJ2-3, with TRBD2 matching over 10 bases. CDR1 and CDR2 from the germline V gene are SGHNT and YYREEE (reference sequence). After removal of 2 bases from V and 6 bases from J, the junction contained 6 bases not matched to a gene. There are 15 residues in the CDR3. CDR3 protein: CASSLTSGVGDTQYF. For the CDR3, the DNA is TGTGCCAGCAGCTTAACTAGCGGGGTAGGGGATACGCAGTATTTT.

This chain uses TRBV29-1 with TRBJ1-3, with TRBD1 as a possible D gene (6 bases). V was shortened by 6 bases and J by 11 bases, with 23 bases between the two germline ends. Germline CDR1 SQVTM, CDR2 ANQGSEA. CDR3 size: 14 residues. The CDR3 coding sequence is TGCAGCGTGCAAGAGACAGGTTTTGGGGACGCCATATATTTT. Protein: CSVQETGFGDAIYF.

This chain connects TRBV7-3 to TRBJ1-6; 7 positions match TRBD1. Germline-derived CDR1 and CDR2 are SGHTA and FQGTGA. This CDR3 region has 13 residues. Germline trimming cut 0 bases from V and 17 bases from J; bases unmatched to any gene: 7. The chain's CDR3 is CASSLTRDSQVHF. CDR3 DNA: TGTGCCAGCAGCTTAACGAGGGACAGCCAAGTCCACTTT.

The chain is built from TRBV27 and TRBJ2-2; 9 bases are a match to TRBD2. This CDR3 has 15 amino acids. The V and J ends lost 2 bases and 5 bases, in that order; junction bases with no gene match: 3. In germline, CDR1 is MNHEY, CDR2 SMNVEV (reference sequence). As DNA, the CDR3 is TGTGCCAGCAGTTTAGTAGCGGGAGTTACCGGGGAGCTGTTTTTT. Translation: CASSLVAGVTGELFF.

The chain uses TRBV14 and TRBJ1-3, with D unresolved. V was shortened by 0 bases and J by 2 bases, with 14 bases between the two germline ends. The germline CDR1 and CDR2 sequences are SGHDN and FVKESK. The CDR3 contains 17 residues. The CDR3 spells CASSQDEQALPGNTIYF. CDR3 coding DNA: TGTGCCAGCAGCCAAGATGAGCAGGCTTTGCCTGGAAACACCATATATTTT.

The chain recombines TRBV12-5 with TRBJ2-5; 11 bases match TRBD2. CDR3 length: 17 residues. J lost 2 bases, V lost 2 bases, and 7 bases had no gene match. Germline CDR1 and CDR2: LGHNT and FRNRAP. In DNA form, the CDR3 reads TGTGCTAGTGGTTTGAGTCATAGCGGGGGGGGGCAAGAGACCCAGTACTTC. Translation gives CASGLSHSGGGQETQYF.

Here the CDR3 DNA reads TGTGCCAGCAGTGAGAGGCAGCCTAACAATGAGCAGTTCTTC. It yields the protein CASSERQPNNEQFF. V usage is TRBV2 and J usage is TRBJ2-1; D ambiguous. The V end was cut by 3 bases, the J end by 5 bases, with 11 bases between. The CDR3 sequence is 14 residues long. The germline V gene encodes CDR1 SNHLY and CDR2 FYNNEI.

The chain employs TRBV11-2 and TRBJ2-1; D is ambiguous. This CDR3 is built from 12 residues. The germline gives CDR1 SGHAT, CDR2 FQNNGV. V dropped 5 bases and J dropped 6 bases, with 8 bases sitting between them. As DNA, the CDR3 is TGTGCCAGCAGCCCAACTCGCAATGAGCAGTTCTTC. Translation gives CASSPTRNEQFF.

The rearrangement joins TRBV4-1 to TRBJ2-3; the D gene is possibly TRBD2 (6 bases). CDR1 and CDR2 from the germline V gene are MGHRA and YSYEKL. This CDR3 has 15 amino acids. V lost 1 base and J 0 bases, leaving 8 bases between the germline ends. CDR3 loop: CASSQAGTSTDTQYF. As DNA, the CDR3 is TGCGCCAGCAGCCAAGCCGGGACTAGCACAGATACGCAGTATTTT.

The count of this clone is one. The rearrangement joins TRBV2 to TRBJ1-6, with 9 positions matching TRBD1. The CDR3 has 14 residues. The germline CDR1 and CDR2 sequences are SNHLY and FYNNEI. Unmatched junction bases numbered 3, after V lost 6 bases and J lost 6 bases. The CDR3 spells CASSGQGSNSPLHF. CDR3 DNA sequence: TGTGCCAGCAGCGGACAGGGGTCTAATTCACCCCTCCACTTT. The full variable domain, with the rest looked up from reference TRBV2 and TRBJ1-6, is EPEVTQTPSHQVTQMGQEVILRCVPISNHLYFYWYRQILGQKVEFLVSFYNNEISEKSEIFDDQFSVERPDGSNFTLKIRSTKLEDSAMYFCASSGQGSNSPLHFGNGTRLTVT.